Given below is one T cell receptor beta chain in context. The target antigen is unknown. This sample was included in a study of a mutant IDH1 vaccine in newly diagnosed glioma. Study background: Sex distribution of treated patients was about 60% male and around 38% female; mean age was about 40 years. Most patients had received both radiotherapy and temozolomide, the prior options being radiotherapy, temozolomide, or both.

Time point described: week 11, during vaccination. Each dose delivered 300 ug of mutant IDH1 20-mer peptide subcutaneously with imiquimod. New IDH1-mutant, ATRX-lost WHO grade 3 or 4 astrocytomas occurred in donors. Deletions cut 2 bases from V and 2 bases from J, with 7 bases between. The CDR3 extends over 13 amino acids. The germline CDR1 and CDR2 sequences are MNHEY and SVGAGI. Sequencing was performed with immunoSEQ multiplex PCR; in TCRdb, only in-frame clones are kept and a portion is missing. The sample lists about 120,000 clones, roughly 78% occurring once. Study results and caveats: Most patients, around 94%, showed vaccine-induced immune responses.

The sample here was PBMCs, taken from a glioma patient whose treatment included an IDH1 peptide vaccine. V is TRBV6-5 and J is TRBJ2-7, with no clear D. The clonotype originates from a man aged 35 to 55 with glioma. CDR3 residues: CASSYERAYEQYF. CDR3 nucleotide sequence: TGTGCCAGCAGTTACGAGAGAGCCTACGAGCAGTACTTC.